Sequencing of this TCR beta chain was carried out in a study of T cell responses to AZD1222 COVID-19 vaccine. Study conclusions and caveats: The study found Spike-specific TCR breadth and depth rose after two AZD1222 doses. Donors were chiefly white British, with a greater number of females, and clonal diversity was perhaps underestimated. Only after the peak T cell response were repertoires sampled. Reportedly, nearly half the spike-specific TCRs target unmutated variant regions.

The assay was immunoSEQ multiplex PCR, and TCRdb's table has in-frame clones only and misses some. Here the sample spans roughly 100,000 clones, over 80% being singletons. With regard to this clone: No antigen is known for it.

V lost 4 bases to trimming and J lost 3 bases, with 12 bases between them. This CDR3 has 14 amino acids. CDR1 is SGHVS, CDR2 FQNEAQ, per germline. This sequence joins TRBV7-8 and TRBJ1-2; D gene ambiguous. The material sequenced was peripheral blood, taken on day 0 of AZD1222 vaccination. This sequence was found in an adult in good health. The CDR3 sequence: CASSSQVGDYGYTF. The CDR3 DNA follows: TGTGCCAGCAGCTCGCAGGTCGGCGACTATGGCTACACCTTC.